Presented here are 30 T cell receptor beta chains from one specimen sequenced in a study of T cells in Graves' hyperthyroidism and ophthalmopathy. Amplification yielded TCR beta CDR3 regions, with RNA transcripts as the source. The primer set for the first-round RT-PCR of the TCR CDR3 was HTBI. TCRdb reprocessed the multiplex PCR reads via MiXCR and lists one record per CDR3 protein. The sample consists of 500,000 or so distinct CDR3 sequences, roughly 15% of them appearing once. Sequencing was performed on blood. All receptors come from a woman between 18 and 29 years old with Graves' ophthalmopathy.

This clonotype has a count of ten or more. J is TRBJ2-1 and V is TRBV11-1; D may be TRBD2 (6 bases). The CDR3 totals 16 residues. Trimming stripped 4 bases from V and 5 bases from J, with 18 bases between. CDR1 is SGHAT and CDR2 is FQDESV in the germline V gene (reference sequence). CDR3 DNA: TGTGCCAGCAGCTACGCAAGAGCGGGCATTAACAATGAGCAGTTCTTC. Its translation is CASSYARAGINNEQFF.

The table lists this clonotype with many counts. The CDR3 DNA reads as TGTGCCAGCAGTTACTCGGGGGGCCCAAACAATGAGCAGTTCTTC. Protein product: CASSYSGGPNNEQFF. The gene calls are TRBV6-6 and TRBJ2-1; D may match TRBD1 or TRBD2 (6 bases each). The CDR3 extends over 15 amino acids. V gave up 0 bases and J gave up 5 bases, with 11 bases separating them. Germline lookup yields CDR1 MNHNY and CDR2 SVGAGI (reference sequence).

This clonotype was seen repeatedly, ten times or more. The chain recombines TRBV28 with TRBJ1-1; maybe TRBD1 (5 bases). Germline V gene sequence: CDR1 MDHEN, CDR2 SYDVKM. V lost 8 bases to trimming and J lost 0 bases, with 13 bases between them. The length of the CDR3 is 14 residues. The CDR3 coding sequence is TGTGCCAGCTACCCAGGGTTAGTGAACACTGAAGCTTTCTTT. Translating gives CASYPGLVNTEAFF.

This clonotype appeared many times. The J gene is TRBJ1-1, the V gene TRBV12-5; D is unclear. From germline, CDR1 is LGHNT and CDR2 FRNRAP. V lost 2 bases, J lost 1 base, and 14 bases lay in between. The CDR3 sequence is 16 residues long. Here the CDR3 reads CASGLILGDENTEAFF. The CDR3 nucleotides are TGTGCTAGTGGTTTGATACTTGGGGATGAGAACACTGAAGCTTTCTTT.

V gene TRBV6-2 or TRBV6-3 combines with J gene TRBJ1-1; the D is unclear. The CDR3 totals 14 residues. Germline loops: CDR1 MNHEY, CDR2 SVGEGT. V was pared by 6 bases and J by 1 base, with 12 bases between. The DNA for the CDR3 is TGTGCCAGCAGCGACCAGACGACGAACACTGAAGCTTTCTTT. This encodes CASSDQTTNTEAFF.

This clonotype was detected many times. This rearrangement joins TRBV5-5 to TRBJ2-1; D is uncertain. The CDR3 spans 13 residues. CDR1 and CDR2 (germline): SGHKS, YYEKEE (reference sequence). V lost 4 bases, J lost 5 bases, and 10 bases lay in between. The DNA of the CDR3 is TGTGCCAGCAGCGGGATAACTGACAATGAGCAGTTCTTC. Protein: CASSGITDNEQFF.

This clonotype was detected ten times or more. The chain uses TRBV20-1 and TRBJ2-7; D perhaps matches TRBD1 (6 bases). Germline lookup yields CDR1 DFQATT and CDR2 SNEGSKA (reference sequence). The CDR3 has 14 residues. V shed 5 bases and J shed 0 bases, with 14 bases lying between them. The CDR3 loop is CSAPRTVSSYEQYF. CDR3 coding DNA: TGCAGTGCTCCCCGGACAGTGAGCTCCTACGAGCAGTACTTC.

This clonotype was seen many times. The chain combines TRBV7-2 with TRBJ1-5; the D gene is possibly TRBD1 (5 bases). This CDR3 comprises 20 residues. Germline assignment: CDR1 SGHTA and CDR2 FQGNSA. V dropped 5 bases and J dropped 6 bases, with 32 bases sitting between them. The CDR3 here is CASSPVLPLRSGGFVQPQHF. The CDR3 DNA follows: TGTGCCAGCAGCCCCGTTCTCCCCCTCAGGAGCGGGGGTTTTGTTCAGCCCCAGCATTTT.

This clonotype has at least ten counts. The genes are TRBV6-1 and TRBJ1-2; D gene uncertain. V was cut by 6 bases and J by 4 bases, with 18 bases left in between. The germline CDR1 and CDR2 sequences are MNHNS and SASEGT. The CDR3 covers 15 residues. The CDR3 loop reads CASSRSTETSYGYTF. CDR3 DNA sequence: TGTGCCAGCAGCCGTTCCACGGAGACAAGCTATGGCTACACCTTC.

This clonotype was seen many times. The rearrangement uses TRBV9 and TRBJ2-3, with 8 positions matching TRBD2. CDR1 SGDLS and CDR2 YYNGEE come from the germline V gene. J gave up 3 bases and V 3 bases, and 6 bases lay outside the gene matches. The CDR3 contains 15 residues. CDR3 sequence (DNA): TGTGCCAGCAGCGAAAGAGCGGGGGATACAGATACGCAGTATTTT. Translated, it gives CASSERAGDTDTQYF.

This chain joins TRBV30 and TRBJ2-3, with 12 positions matching TRBD2. V was pared by 5 bases and J by 4 bases, with 4 bases of the junction left unmatched. Germline V gene lookup returns CDR1 GTSNPN and CDR2 SVGIG (reference sequence). This CDR3 is built from 14 residues. CDR3 DNA: TGTGCCTGGGGACTAGCGGGAAACCCAGATACGCAGTATTTT. The encoded protein is CAWGLAGNPDTQYF.

This clonotype was seen at least ten times. In DNA, the CDR3 is TGCAGTGCTCCCCAGGCAGATACGCAGTATTTT. Encoded protein: CSAPQADTQYF. The chain carries TRBV20-1 and TRBJ2-3, with D unclear. Trimming took 5 bases from V and 4 from J, leaving 7 bases between them. Looked up from germline, CDR1 is DFQATT and CDR2 is SNEGSKA (reference sequence). This CDR3 is 11 amino acids long.

This clonotype was seen at least ten times. The rearrangement uses TRBV5-8 and TRBJ1-1; TRBD1 is a possible D gene (5 bases). Trimming removed 5 bases at V and 5 bases at J, with 16 bases between. CDR1 is SGHTS and CDR2 is YDEGEE in the germline V gene. CDR3 length: 14 residues. CDR3 in DNA: TGTGCCAGCAGGCCACTGGGGGTGAGGACTGAAGCTTTCTTT. It translates to CASRPLGVRTEAFF.

This clonotype was recorded many times. The rearrangement uses TRBV7-2 and TRBJ2-1, with D perhaps matching TRBD2 (5 bases). The germline V and J ends were trimmed by 2 bases and 9 bases, with 14 bases remaining between them. This CDR3 contains 14 residues. In germline, CDR1 is SGHTA, CDR2 FQGNSA. The CDR3 sequence is CASSLTAVGGEQFF. The CDR3 nucleotides are TGTGCCAGCAGCTTAACAGCGGTTGGAGGTGAGCAGTTCTTC.

This clonotype was counted at least ten times. The chain combines TRBV2 with TRBJ2-2; the D gene is possibly TRBD1 (6 bases). Germline V gene data show CDR1 as SNHLY and CDR2 as FYNNEI. Trimming pared 6 bases from V and 1 base from J, leaving 12 bases between. The CDR3 is 15 amino acids. The CDR3 sequence: CASSQDRRNTGELFF. The CDR3 bases are TGTGCCAGCAGCCAAGACAGGAGGAACACCGGGGAGCTGTTTTTT. The full variable domain, its missing parts supplied by reference TRBV2 and TRBJ2-2, is EPEVTQTPSHQVTQMGQEVILRCVPISNHLYFYWYRQILGQKVEFLVSFYNNEISEKSEIFDDQFSVERPDGSNFTLKIRSTKLEDSAMYFCASSQDRRNTGELFFGEGSRLTVL.

This clonotype was counted many times. This chain links TRBV28 with TRBJ2-3; 9 bases are a match to TRBD2. The CDR3 covers 15 residues. Germline-derived CDR1 and CDR2 are MDHEN and SYDVKM. V was pared by 4 bases and J by 5 bases, with 7 bases of the junction left unmatched. The chain's CDR3 is CASSYAGGREDTQYF. The CDR3 DNA is TGTGCCAGCAGTTACGCGGGGGGGCGGGAAGATACGCAGTATTTT.

In this sample, this clonotype turned up many times. The rearrangement joins TRBV9 to TRBJ1-6, with D hard to call. The CDR3 covers 15 residues. Germline assignment: CDR1 SGDLS and CDR2 YYNGEE. Trimming took off 0 bases at V and 7 bases at J, with 11 bases between the two ends. CDR3 residues: CASSVEVGENSPLHF. The DNA of the CDR3 is TGTGCCAGCAGCGTAGAAGTCGGGGAGAATTCACCCCTCCACTTT.

This clonotype was seen ten or more times. V gene TRBV6-5 combines with J gene TRBJ2-5, with TRBD1 matching 11 bases. CDR1 is MNHEY and CDR2 is SVGAGI in the germline V gene. CDR3 length: 17 residues. The ends lost 0 bases at V and 0 bases at J; junction bases unmatched: 3. The chain's CDR3 is CASSYSRDRGYQETQYF. The CDR3 DNA reads as TGTGCCAGCAGTTACTCACGGGACAGGGGGTACCAAGAGACCCAGTACTTC.

The V gene is TRBV7-9, the J gene TRBJ2-2, with D maybe TRBD2 (5 bases). CDR3 size: 13 residues. Germline V CDR1 and CDR2: SEHNR, FQNEAQ (reference sequence). V was cut by 3 bases and J by 7 bases, with 9 bases left in between. The CDR3: CASSFEEVGELFF. Here the CDR3 DNA reads TGTGCCAGCAGCTTCGAGGAGGTCGGGGAGCTGTTTTTT.

This clonotype has a count of ten or more. The chain uses TRBV28 and TRBJ1-2, with D unresolved. Per the germline V gene, CDR1 is MDHEN and CDR2 is SYDVKM. Deletions cut 2 bases from V and 3 bases from J, with 13 bases between. The CDR3 contains 15 residues. As DNA, the CDR3 is TGTGCCAGCAGTTTAGTCTCGGCGGGTTACTATGGCTACACCTTC. This sequence encodes CASSLVSAGYYGYTF.

This chain links TRBV27 with TRBJ2-3; D remains unclear. Germline assignment: CDR1 MNHEY and CDR2 SMNVEV (reference sequence). Trimming cost V 3 bases and J 0 bases, with 4 bases left between them. CDR3 length equals 13 residues. Written as DNA, the CDR3 is TGTGCCAGCAGTTTCCGTAGCACAGATACGCAGTATTTT. Translation gives CASSFRSTDTQYF.

This clonotype was seen only a few times. The gene calls are TRBV4-2 and TRBJ2-3, with D possibly being TRBD1 or TRBD2 (6 bases each). The germline V gene has CDR1 LGHNA and CDR2 YNFKEQ. The CDR3 loop spans 16 amino acids. Trimming removed 1 base at V and 6 bases at J, with 17 bases between. The CDR3 region has the DNA TGTGCCAGCAGCCAAGGAGTGGGCGGGACAACCGATACGCAGTATTTT. Translation: CASSQGVGGTTDTQYF.

V gene TRBV5-1 combines with J gene TRBJ2-1; 10 nucleotides agree with TRBD2. This CDR3 has 15 amino acids. The germline CDR1 and CDR2 sequences are SGHRS and YFSETQ. V was pared by 4 bases and J by 7 bases, with 8 bases of the junction left unmatched. As DNA, the CDR3 is TGCGCCAGCAGCCCTGGGACTAGCGAGAGTAATGAGCAGTTCTTC. This codes for CASSPGTSESNEQFF.

At least ten counts were recorded for this clonotype. The V and J genes are TRBV11-3 and TRBJ2-2; TRBD1 matches 8 bases. This CDR3 has 16 residues. V lost 6 bases, J lost 4 bases, and 10 bases stayed unmatched. From germline, CDR1 is SGHNT and CDR2 YENEEA. The CDR3 nucleotides read TGTGCCAGCAGTGTTCAGGGGGCGAGTGGCACCGGGGAGCTGTTTTTT. Protein sequence: CASSVQGASGTGELFF.

The J gene is TRBJ1-4, the V gene TRBV20-1; no clear D gene. V shed 8 bases and J shed 2 bases, with 9 bases lying between them. This CDR3 comprises 12 residues. From germline, CDR1 is DFQATT and CDR2 SNEGSKA (reference sequence). DNA for the CDR3: TGCAGTACTGGAGTGACTAATGAAAAACTGTTTTTT. Translation: CSTGVTNEKLFF.

This clonotype was counted a single time. With a much larger clone just one base away, this may be a read error. The chain carries TRBV20-1 and TRBJ2-7; TRBD2 is a possible D gene (6 bases). The CDR3 runs to 13 residues. Germline V gene sequence: CDR1 DFQATT, CDR2 SNEGSKA (reference sequence). With 0 bases removed from V and 3 bases from J, the gap between germline ends came to 9 bases. CDR3 residues: CSARDTGVYEQYF. The CDR3 DNA follows: TGCAGTGCTAGAGATACGGGAGTCTACGAGCAGTACTTC.

The sample holds many counts of this clonotype. The J gene is TRBJ1-1, the V gene TRBV30, with TRBD1 matching over 7 bases. CDR3 length equals 13 residues. Germline loops: CDR1 GTSNPN, CDR2 SVGIG (reference sequence). With V trimmed by 3 bases and J by 4 bases, 5 bases remained unmatched. CDR3 coding DNA: TGTGCCTGGAGGGGGACAGAGGCCACTGAAGCTTTCTTT. Translated, it gives CAWRGTEATEAFF.

This clonotype was counted ten times or more. The chain recombines TRBV28 with TRBJ1-3, with 7 bases lining up with TRBD1. Germline V gene sequence: CDR1 MDHEN, CDR2 SYDVKM. The CDR3 consists of 13 residues. V was clipped by 3 bases and J by 8 bases; unmatched bases: 4. In DNA form, the CDR3 reads TGTGCCAGCAGTTTGGAGGGGGCTGACACCATATATTTT. This codes for CASSLEGADTIYF. Complete variable domain (other parts from reference TRBV28 and TRBJ1-3): DVKVTQSSRYLVKRTGEKVFLECVQDMDHENMFWYRQDPGLGLRLIYFSYDVKMKEKGDIPEGYSVSREKKERFSLILESASTNQTSMYLCASSLEGADTIYFGEGSWLTVV.

This clonotype was seen a few times. The V and J genes are TRBV2 and TRBJ2-3; 15 bases match TRBD2. V gave up 4 bases and J gave up 1 base; unmatched junction bases: 6. This CDR3 region has 18 residues. The V gene's germline CDR1 is SNHLY and CDR2 FYNNEI. CDR3 bases: TGTGCCAGCAGTGTACGGGGACTAGCGGGGGGACGCACAGATACGCAGTATTTT. Its translation: CASSVRGLAGGRTDTQYF.

This clonotype was detected many times. DNA for the CDR3: TGTGCCGACGGGGACTACCCCCCTCGAGGGGCCAACGTCCTGACTTTC. Translated, it gives CADGDYPPRGANVLTF. The rearrangement joins TRBV10-3 to TRBJ2-6, with 7 nucleotides matching TRBD2. Germline CDR1 and CDR2: ENHRY and SYGVKD. The CDR3 is 16 amino acids. V dropped 11 bases and J dropped 4; count of bases not matched to a gene: 14.